This T cell receptor (beta chain) appears in the sequencing data of a study of blood T cell repertoires in COVID-19. As for the study in general: Donors in the United States, Italy and Spain gave samples during acute or convalescent COVID-19. T cells, B-cell-depleted T cells, or PBMCs supplied cDNA or gDNA.

The ends were cut back, 3 bases at V and 0 bases at J, with 22 bases in the middle. This CDR3 has 19 residues. From germline, CDR1 is SGDLS and CDR2 YYNGEE. In the authors' methods: Amplification of reference gene primers provided the estimated nucleated cell counts. Profiling relied on immunoSEQ multiplex PCR, and the TCRdb table lists in-frame clones only, not all of them. V and J calls and clone size are given by that table; D and trimming were obtained from the DNA. The sample yields roughly 64,000 clones, 65% to 90% seen once. This clone has just a few counts. The source material was peripheral blood. The V gene is TRBV9, the J gene TRBJ1-3; possibly TRBD1 for D (5 bases). This clonotype was sampled from a man in his forties with acute or convalescent COVID-19. CDR3: CASSGDRFGGGHSGNTIYF. In DNA form, the CDR3 reads TGTGCCAGCAGCGGGGACCGGTTCGGCGGGGGTCACTCTGGAAACACCATATATTTT. Full variable domain (outside the CDR3, taken from reference TRBV9 and TRBJ1-3): DSGVTQTPKHLITATGQRVTLRCSPRSGDLSVYWYQQSLDQGLQFLIQYYNGEERAKGNILERFSAQQFPDLHSELNLSSLELGDSALYFCASSGDRFGGGHSGNTIYFGEGSWLTVV.